Presented here are 11 T cell receptor beta chains from one specimen sequenced in a study of CD8 T cells in ankylosing spondylitis. Each CDR3 protein gets one entry after TCRdb re-called the 5' RACE reads with MiXCR. The sample includes around 250,000 distinct CDR3 sequences, 15% to 20% of them seen just once. Material: blood, either unsorted or a sorted T cell fraction (not recorded which). The receptors here all came from a male donor with ankylosing spondylitis or in good health (not recorded which).

This clonotype appeared a few times. This chain links TRBV11-2 with TRBJ2-2; 10 bases align to TRBD2. After removal of 2 bases from V and 7 bases from J, the junction contained 10 bases not matched to a gene. The CDR3 runs 17 residues. CDR1 is SGHAT, CDR2 FQNNGV, per germline. The CDR3 reads CASSLLYLAGVGGELFF. DNA of the CDR3: TGTGCCAGCAGCTTATTGTATCTAGCGGGAGTTGGCGGGGAGCTGTTTTTT. Variable domain in full (rest from reference TRBV11-2 and TRBJ2-2): EAGVAQSPRYKIIEKRQSVAFWCNPISGHATLYWYQQILGQGPKLLIQFQNNGVVDDSQLPKDRFSAERLKGVDSTLKIQPAKLEDSAVYLCASSLLYLAGVGGELFFGEGSRLTVL.

This clonotype was seen ten or more times. This chain connects TRBV4-1 to TRBJ1-1; D call uncertain. The germline CDR1 and CDR2 sequences are MGHRA and YSYEKL. Trimming removed 1 base at V and 5 bases at J, with 8 bases between. The CDR3 consists of 13 residues. In DNA, the CDR3 is TGCGCCAGCAGCCAAGTAGGAGGGACTGAAGCTTTCTTT. Translated: CASSQVGGTEAFF.

This sequence joins TRBV15 and TRBJ1-5; D is ambiguous. Germline assignment: CDR1 LNHNV and CDR2 YYDKDF (reference sequence). The germline V and J ends were trimmed by 1 base and 3 bases, with 13 bases remaining between them. The length of the CDR3 is 16 residues. The chain's CDR3 is CATSRGLEPVNQPQHF. DNA of the CDR3: TGTGCCACCAGCAGAGGACTTGAGCCGGTCAATCAGCCCCAGCATTTT.

The chain carries TRBV7-9 and TRBJ2-5; the D gene is possibly TRBD2 (6 bases). The germline CDR1 and CDR2 sequences are SEHNR and FQNEAQ (reference sequence). The CDR3 has 14 amino acids. V was pared by 3 bases and J by 1 base, with 9 bases between. CDR3 amino acids: CASSFGGTQETQYF. CDR3 in DNA: TGTGCCAGCAGCTTCGGCGGGACCCAAGAGACCCAGTACTTC.

J is TRBJ2-7 and V is TRBV4-3; 7 nucleotides align to TRBD2. From germline, CDR1 is LGHNA and CDR2 YSLEER. The CDR3 consists of 17 residues. Losses at the gene ends were 0 bases for V and 3 bases for J; bases not matched to a gene: 11. This CDR3 is CASSQDSPGSGNYEQYF. Here the CDR3 DNA reads TGCGCCAGCAGCCAAGATTCTCCCGGGAGCGGGAACTACGAGCAGTACTTC.

Only a few counts were recorded for this clonotype. V usage is TRBV6-4 and J usage is TRBJ2-3, with 8 bases matching TRBD2. Looked up from germline, CDR1 is MRHNA and CDR2 is SNTAGT. Trimming took 5 bases from V and 4 from J; bases not matched to a gene: 5. The length of the CDR3 is 14 residues. The CDR3 spells CASSMGTRADTQYF. The CDR3 DNA follows: TGTGCCAGCAGTATGGGGACTAGGGCAGATACGCAGTATTTT.

This clonotype was seen more than once but under ten times. This chain joins TRBV7-8 and TRBJ2-3, with D possibly matching TRBD2 (5 bases). CDR1 and CDR2 from the germline V gene are SGHVS and FQNEAQ. CDR3 size: 16 residues. The V gene lost 0 bases and the J gene lost 3 bases, with 13 bases spanning the gap. The CDR3 region is CASSLAPGILTDTQYF. CDR3 nucleotide sequence: TGTGCCAGCAGCTTAGCGCCGGGAATTTTGACAGATACGCAGTATTTT. The full variable domain, with the rest looked up from reference TRBV7-8 and TRBJ2-3, is GAGVSQSPRYKVAKRGQDVALRCDPISGHVSLFWYQQALGQGPEFLTYFQNEAQLDKSGLPSDRFFAERPEGSVSTLKIQRTQQEDSAVYLCASSLAPGILTDTQYFGPGTRLTVL.

This clonotype was recorded at least ten times. V gene TRBV10-1 combines with J gene TRBJ2-3; 10 bases are a match to TRBD1. From germline, CDR1 is WNHNN and CDR2 SYGVQD (reference sequence). V lost 6 bases and J lost 3; bases outside the gene matches: 9. The CDR3 contains 16 residues. CDR3 region: CASRRQGAVVTDTQYF. CDR3 coding DNA: TGCGCCAGCAGGAGACAGGGGGCGGTTGTGACAGATACGCAGTATTTT.

The chain recombines TRBV12-3 or TRBV12-4 with TRBJ2-4, with a possible D match to TRBD1 (6 bases). Trimming shortened V by 3 bases and J by 7 bases, and 10 bases separated the two germline ends. The CDR3 contains 13 residues. The CDR3 bases are TGTGCCAGCAGTTTGAGGGGGTTTAACATTCAGTACTTC. This encodes CASSLRGFNIQYF.

The chain has TRBV5-1 and TRBJ1-5; D remains unclear. V lost 0 bases and J lost 7, with 11 bases in between. CDR1 is SGHRS and CDR2 is YFSETQ in the germline V gene. This CDR3 is built from 14 residues. CDR3 coding DNA: TGCGCCAGCAGCTTGGAAATCGCGGGACAGCCCCAGCATTTT. Protein product: CASSLEIAGQPQHF.

This clonotype was picked up many times. An end of the junction does not agree with germline; a read error may underlie this. The chain has TRBV15 and TRBJ2-7; D gene uncertain. Germline V gives CDR1 LNHNV, CDR2 YYDKDF (reference sequence). This CDR3 region has 12 residues. CDR3: CATSGESYEQYF. CDR3 in DNA: TGTGCCACCAGCGGAGAGAGCTACGAGCAGTACTTC.